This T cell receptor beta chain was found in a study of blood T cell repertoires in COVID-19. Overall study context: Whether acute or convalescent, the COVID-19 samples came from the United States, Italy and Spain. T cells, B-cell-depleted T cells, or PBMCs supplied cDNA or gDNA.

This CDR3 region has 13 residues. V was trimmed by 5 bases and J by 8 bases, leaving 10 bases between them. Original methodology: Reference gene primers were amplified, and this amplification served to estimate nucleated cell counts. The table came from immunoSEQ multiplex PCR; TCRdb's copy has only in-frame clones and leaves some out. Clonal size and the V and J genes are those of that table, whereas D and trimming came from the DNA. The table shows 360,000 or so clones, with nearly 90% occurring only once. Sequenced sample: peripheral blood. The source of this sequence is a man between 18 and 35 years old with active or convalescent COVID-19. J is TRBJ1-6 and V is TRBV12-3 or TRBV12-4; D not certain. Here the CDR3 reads CASSRDPYSPLHF. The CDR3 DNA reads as TGTGCCAGCAGTCGGGATCCCTATTCACCCCTCCACTTT.